Shown below are 11 T cell receptor beta chains from a single sample sequenced in a study of vaccination and CD4 T cells after COVID-19. Treatment given: roughly 10-day PBMC culture with coronavirus spike peptide pools or control peptides (ViraFEST assay). Cultured CD4+ T cell DNA underwent sequencing with the Oncomine TCR Beta short-read assay. TCRdb re-called the PCR reads with MiXCR, one entry per CDR3 protein. The sample comprises some 13,000 distinct CDR3 sequences, 30% to 35% of which are singletons, and 9% to 14% rests with the top ten. Their antigens remain unidentified. The sample comprised CD4+ T cells from blood, cultured in vitro. The receptors stem from a human donor who had recovered from COVID-19.

This clonotype is labeled as medium-sized. This sequence joins TRBV7-2 and TRBJ1-5; 7 positions agree with TRBD1. Trimming removed 2 bases from V and 0 bases from J; junction bases left unmatched: 4. The CDR3 sequence is 16 residues long. CDR1 is SGHTA and CDR2 is FQGNSA in the germline V gene. The CDR3 DNA reads TGTGCCAGCAGCTTATACAGGGGACTTAGCAATCAGCCCCAGCATTTT. Translated: CASSLYRGLSNQPQHF.

V gene TRBV18 combines with J gene TRBJ1-3; 9 bases fit TRBD1. Trimming at V came to 3 bases and at J to 0 bases, leaving 0 bases not matched to a gene. This CDR3 has 15 amino acids. Germline V CDR1 and CDR2: KGHSH, LQKENI. Written as DNA, the CDR3 is TGTGCCAGCTCACCGGGACAGGGCTCTGGAAACACCATATATTTT. This encodes CASSPGQGSGNTIYF.

This clonotype came up a few times. J is TRBJ1-2 and V is TRBV5-4; unclear D gene. Trimming took 4 bases from V and 2 from J, leaving 9 bases between them. CDR3 length: 13 residues. From germline, CDR1 is SGHNT and CDR2 YYREEE (reference sequence). CDR3 DNA: TGTGCCAGCAGCGTCACCGGAAACTATGGCTACACCTTC. This translates into CASSVTGNYGYTF. Variable domain in full (rest from reference TRBV5-4 and TRBJ1-2): ETGVTQSPTHLIKTRGQQVTLRCSSQSGHNTVSWYQQALGQGPQFIFQYYREEENGRGNFPPRFSGLQFPNYSSELNVNALELDDSALYLCASSVTGNYGYTFGSGTRLTVV.

The chain couples TRBV2 to TRBJ2-3, with D possibly being TRBD2 (6 bases). This CDR3 region has 14 residues. The germline V gene has CDR1 SNHLY and CDR2 FYNNEI. V was shortened by 7 bases and J by 0 bases, with 11 bases between the two germline ends. The CDR3 sequence is CASMGRRSTDTQYF. In nucleotides, the CDR3 is TGTGCCAGCATGGGGAGGCGGAGCACAGATACGCAGTATTTT.

V usage is TRBV7-2 and J usage is TRBJ1-1, with 9 bases that match TRBD1. Per the germline V gene, CDR1 is SGHTA and CDR2 is FQGNSA. Trimming cost V 6 bases and J 3 bases; bases outside gene matches: 5. There are 14 residues in the CDR3. CDR3 amino acids: CASSWTGADTEAFF. DNA of the CDR3: TGTGCCAGCAGTTGGACAGGGGCGGACACTGAAGCTTTCTTT.

This clonotype was found once. This sequence joins TRBV20-1 and TRBJ2-1; the match to TRBD2 covers 12 bases. Per germline, CDR1 DFQATT and CDR2 SNEGSKA (reference sequence). The CDR3 sequence is 15 residues long. Trimming at V came to 7 bases and at J to 4 bases, leaving 8 bases not matched to a gene. In nucleotides, the CDR3 is TGCAGTGTCAGAACCGGGACTAGCGGGTACAATGAGCAGTTCTTC. It specifies CSVRTGTSGYNEQFF.

The genes are TRBV28 and TRBJ2-7; TRBD1 matches at 8 bases. CDR1 and CDR2 from the germline V gene are MDHEN and SYDVKM. The CDR3 runs to 17 residues. V gave up 4 bases and J gave up 5 bases; unmatched junction bases: 16. The CDR3 spells CASSSPHRQGIHNEQYF. For the CDR3, the DNA is TGTGCCAGCAGTTCACCCCACAGACAGGGGATCCATAACGAGCAGTACTTC.

J is TRBJ2-3 and V is TRBV7-9, with 11 bases aligning to TRBD2. V was pared by 5 bases and J by 4 bases, with 14 bases of the junction left unmatched. The CDR3 sequence is 18 residues long. Germline V lookup: CDR1 SEHNR, CDR2 FQNEAQ (reference sequence). CDR3 coding DNA: TGTGCCAGCAGCGGCACCACGGGACTAGCGGCCCGATCAGATACGCAGTATTTT. Translation: CASSGTTGLAARSDTQYF.

This rearrangement joins TRBV19 to TRBJ2-2; 10 bases map to TRBD2. CDR3 length equals 15 residues. The germline CDR1 and CDR2 sequences are LNHDA and SQIVND (reference sequence). The J segment lost 6 bases and the V segment lost 6 bases, leaving 7 bases of the junction unmatched. CDR3 protein: CASRTSGISPGELFF. The CDR3 bases are TGTGCCAGTAGAACTAGCGGGATTTCGCCCGGGGAGCTGTTTTTT.

This clonotype has just a few counts. The J gene is TRBJ1-5, the V gene TRBV20-1, with a possible D match to TRBD1 (5 bases). V was trimmed by 1 base and J by 0 bases, leaving 7 bases between them. The V gene's germline CDR1 is DFQATT and CDR2 SNEGSKA (reference sequence). There are 14 residues in the CDR3. The CDR3 coding sequence is TGCAGTGCTAGAGCAGGGAATAGCAATCAGCCCCAGCATTTT. This translates into CSARAGNSNQPQHF.

This clonotype was observed a few times. The rearrangement links TRBV4-2 to TRBJ1-2, with 8 bases identical to TRBD1. Germline V CDR1 and CDR2: LGHNA, YNFKEQ. The V and J ends lost 3 bases and 2 bases, in that order; junction bases with no gene match: 5. CDR3 length: 15 residues. Here the CDR3 DNA reads TGTGCCAGCAGCCACCCGGACAGGGAGAACTATGGCTACACCTTC. This codes for CASSHPDRENYGYTF.